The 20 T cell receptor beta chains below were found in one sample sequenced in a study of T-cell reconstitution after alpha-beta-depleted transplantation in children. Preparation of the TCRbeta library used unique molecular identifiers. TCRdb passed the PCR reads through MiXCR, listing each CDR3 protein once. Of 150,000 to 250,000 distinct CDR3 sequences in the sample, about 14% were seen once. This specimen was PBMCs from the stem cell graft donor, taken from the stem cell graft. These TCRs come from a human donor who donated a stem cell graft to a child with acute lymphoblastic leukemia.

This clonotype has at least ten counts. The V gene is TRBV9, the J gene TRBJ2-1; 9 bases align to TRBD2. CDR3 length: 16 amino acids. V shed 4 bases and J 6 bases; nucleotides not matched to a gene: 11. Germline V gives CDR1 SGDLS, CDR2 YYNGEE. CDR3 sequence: CASSILGAGGPNEQFF. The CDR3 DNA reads TGTGCCAGCAGCATCTTAGGGGCGGGAGGGCCCAATGAGCAGTTCTTC.

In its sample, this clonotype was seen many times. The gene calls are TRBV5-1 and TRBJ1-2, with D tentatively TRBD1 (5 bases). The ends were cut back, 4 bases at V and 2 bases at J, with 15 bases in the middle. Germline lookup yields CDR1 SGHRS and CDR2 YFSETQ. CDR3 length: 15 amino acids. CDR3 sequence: CASSPSGGKNYGYTF. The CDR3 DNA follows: TGCGCCAGCAGCCCTTCGGGGGGAAAAAACTATGGCTACACCTTC.

Here the CDR3 DNA reads TGTGCCAGCCCCGAGAGGAAGAAAACCTACAATGAGCAGTTCTTC. Translation gives CASPERKKTYNEQFF. The chain has TRBV25-1 and TRBJ2-1; unclear D gene. Trimming left V 8 bases short and J 2 bases short, with 16 bases between. In germline, CDR1 is MGHDK, CDR2 SYGVNS. The CDR3 sequence is 15 residues long.

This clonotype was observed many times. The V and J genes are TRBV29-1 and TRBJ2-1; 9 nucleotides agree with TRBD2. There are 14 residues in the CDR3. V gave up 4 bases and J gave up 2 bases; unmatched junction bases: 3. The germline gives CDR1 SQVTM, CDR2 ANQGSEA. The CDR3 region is CSVVREGTYNEQFF. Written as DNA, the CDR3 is TGCAGCGTTGTGCGGGAGGGCACCTACAATGAGCAGTTCTTC.

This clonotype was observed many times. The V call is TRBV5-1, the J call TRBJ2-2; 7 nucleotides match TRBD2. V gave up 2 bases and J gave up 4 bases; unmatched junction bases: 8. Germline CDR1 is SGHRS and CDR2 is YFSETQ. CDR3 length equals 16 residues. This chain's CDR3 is CASSFLAGVSTGELFF. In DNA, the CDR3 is TGCGCCAGCAGCTTCTTGGCGGGAGTAAGCACCGGGGAGCTGTTTTTT.

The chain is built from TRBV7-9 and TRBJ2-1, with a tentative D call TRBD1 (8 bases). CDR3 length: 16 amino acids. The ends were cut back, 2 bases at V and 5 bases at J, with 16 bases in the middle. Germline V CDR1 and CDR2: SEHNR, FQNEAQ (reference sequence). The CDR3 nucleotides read TGTGCCAGCAGCTTACGACAGGGGAGGGGGGACAATGAGCAGTTCTTC. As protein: CASSLRQGRGDNEQFF.

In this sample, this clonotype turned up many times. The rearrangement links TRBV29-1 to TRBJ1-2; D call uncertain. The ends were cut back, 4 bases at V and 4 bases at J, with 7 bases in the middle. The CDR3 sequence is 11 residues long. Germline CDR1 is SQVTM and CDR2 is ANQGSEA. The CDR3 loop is CSVVIPYGYTF. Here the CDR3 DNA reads TGCAGCGTTGTAATACCCTATGGCTACACCTTC.

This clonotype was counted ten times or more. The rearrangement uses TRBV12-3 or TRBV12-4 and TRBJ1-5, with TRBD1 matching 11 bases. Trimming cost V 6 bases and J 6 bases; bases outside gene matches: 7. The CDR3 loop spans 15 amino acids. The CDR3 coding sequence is TGTGCCAGCAGCAGAGGACAGGGGGCAGGTCAGCCCCAGCATTTT. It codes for CASSRGQGAGQPQHF.

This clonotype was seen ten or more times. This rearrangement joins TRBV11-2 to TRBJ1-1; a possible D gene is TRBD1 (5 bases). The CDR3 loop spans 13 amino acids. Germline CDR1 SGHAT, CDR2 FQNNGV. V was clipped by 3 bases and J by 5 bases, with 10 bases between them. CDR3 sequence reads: CASSFQGSTEAFF. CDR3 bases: TGTGCCAGCAGCTTTCAGGGATCGACTGAAGCTTTCTTT.

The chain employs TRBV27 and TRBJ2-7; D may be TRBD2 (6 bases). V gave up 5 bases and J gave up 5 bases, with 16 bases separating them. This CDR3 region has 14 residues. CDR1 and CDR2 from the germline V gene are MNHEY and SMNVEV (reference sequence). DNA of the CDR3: TGTGCCAGCAGTCTCCTGGGCGGGACGAACGAGCAGTACTTC. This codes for CASSLLGGTNEQYF.

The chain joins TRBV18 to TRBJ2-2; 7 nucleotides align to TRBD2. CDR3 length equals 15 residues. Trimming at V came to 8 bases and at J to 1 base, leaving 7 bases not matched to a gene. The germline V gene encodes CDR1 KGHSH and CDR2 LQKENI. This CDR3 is CASPSGGRNTGELFF. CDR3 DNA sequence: TGTGCCAGCCCCTCGGGCGGGAGGAACACCGGGGAGCTGTTTTTT. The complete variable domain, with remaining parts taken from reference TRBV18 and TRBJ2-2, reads NAGVMQNPRHLVRRRGQEARLRCSPMKGHSHVYWYRQLPEEGLKFMVYLQKENIIDESGMPKERFSAEFPKEGPSILRIQQVVRGDSAAYFCASPSGGRNTGELFFGEGSRLTVL.

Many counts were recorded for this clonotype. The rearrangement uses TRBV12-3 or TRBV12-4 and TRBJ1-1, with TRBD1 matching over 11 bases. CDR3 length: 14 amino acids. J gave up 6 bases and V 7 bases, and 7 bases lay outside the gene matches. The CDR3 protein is CASNRGQGVPEAFF. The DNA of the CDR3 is TGTGCCAGCAACCGGGGACAGGGGGTACCTGAAGCTTTCTTT.

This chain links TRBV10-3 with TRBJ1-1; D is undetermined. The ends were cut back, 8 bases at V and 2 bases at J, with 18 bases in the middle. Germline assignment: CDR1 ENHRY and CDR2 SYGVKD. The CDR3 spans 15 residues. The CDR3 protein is CAISQTAQSNTEAFF. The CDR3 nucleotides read TGTGCCATCTCCCAAACGGCACAATCCAACACTGAAGCTTTCTTT.

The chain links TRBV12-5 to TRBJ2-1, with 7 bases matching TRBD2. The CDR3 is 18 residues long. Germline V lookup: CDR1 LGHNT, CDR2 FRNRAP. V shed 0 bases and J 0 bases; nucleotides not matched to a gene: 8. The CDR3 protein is CASGLVPDGGISYNEQFF. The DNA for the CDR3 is TGTGCTAGTGGTTTGGTACCGGACGGGGGGATCTCCTACAATGAGCAGTTCTTC.

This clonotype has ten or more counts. CDR3 in DNA: TGCGCCAGCAGCCGCGATTTTTCATGGAATCCTAGCGACACAGATACGCAGTATTTT. Its translation is CASSRDFSWNPSDTDTQYF. The chain couples TRBV5-1 to TRBJ2-3, with a tentative D call TRBD2 (6 bases). Germline loops: CDR1 SGHRS, CDR2 YFSETQ. Trimming left V 4 bases short and J 2 bases short, with 26 bases between. The length of the CDR3 is 19 residues.

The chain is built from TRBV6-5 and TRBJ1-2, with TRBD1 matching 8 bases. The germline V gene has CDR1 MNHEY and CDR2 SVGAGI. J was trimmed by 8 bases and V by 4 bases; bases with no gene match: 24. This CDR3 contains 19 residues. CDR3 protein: CASSSETIQGGIRRKGYTF. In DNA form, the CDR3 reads TGTGCCAGCAGTTCCGAAACGATACAGGGGGGTATTCGAAGGAAGGGCTACACCTTC.

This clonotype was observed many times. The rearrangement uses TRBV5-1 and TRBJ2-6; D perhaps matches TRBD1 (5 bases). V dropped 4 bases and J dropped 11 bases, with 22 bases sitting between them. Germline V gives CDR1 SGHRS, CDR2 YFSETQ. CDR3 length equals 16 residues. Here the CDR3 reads CASSPNLQANSHVLTF. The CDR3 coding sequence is TGCGCCAGCAGCCCTAACCTACAGGCAAATAGTCACGTCCTGACTTTC.

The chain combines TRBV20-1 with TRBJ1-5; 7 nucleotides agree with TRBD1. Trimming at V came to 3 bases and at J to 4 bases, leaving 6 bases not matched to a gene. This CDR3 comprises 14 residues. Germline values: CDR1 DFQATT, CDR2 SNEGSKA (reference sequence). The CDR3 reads CSASARGKNQPQHF. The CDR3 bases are TGCAGTGCTAGTGCCAGGGGGAAAAATCAGCCCCAGCATTTT.

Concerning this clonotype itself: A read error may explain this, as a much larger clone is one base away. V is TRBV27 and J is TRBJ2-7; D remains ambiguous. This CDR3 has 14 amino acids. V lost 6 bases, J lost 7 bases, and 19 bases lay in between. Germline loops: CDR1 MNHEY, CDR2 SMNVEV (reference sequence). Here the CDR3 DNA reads TGTGCCAGCAGCCAGCACAGAACTACGATGGAGCAGTACTTC. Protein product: CASSQHRTTMEQYF.

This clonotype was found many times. Here the CDR3 DNA reads TGTGCCAGCGGCCCGATGGTGGGCCTCCAGGCTGTGAGCACAGATACGCAGTATTTT. It encodes CASGPMVGLQAVSTDTQYF. This chain joins TRBV14 and TRBJ2-3; D unresolved. This CDR3 is built from 19 residues. Germline CDR1 is SGHDN and CDR2 is FVKESK. V dropped 8 bases and J dropped 0 bases, with 27 bases sitting between them. The full variable domain, its missing parts supplied by reference TRBV14 and TRBJ2-3, is EAGVTQFPSHSVIEKGQTVTLRCDPISGHDNLYWYRRVMGKEIKFLLHFVKESKQDESGMPNNRFLAERTGGTYSTLKVQPAELEDSGVYFCASGPMVGLQAVSTDTQYFGPGTRLTVL.